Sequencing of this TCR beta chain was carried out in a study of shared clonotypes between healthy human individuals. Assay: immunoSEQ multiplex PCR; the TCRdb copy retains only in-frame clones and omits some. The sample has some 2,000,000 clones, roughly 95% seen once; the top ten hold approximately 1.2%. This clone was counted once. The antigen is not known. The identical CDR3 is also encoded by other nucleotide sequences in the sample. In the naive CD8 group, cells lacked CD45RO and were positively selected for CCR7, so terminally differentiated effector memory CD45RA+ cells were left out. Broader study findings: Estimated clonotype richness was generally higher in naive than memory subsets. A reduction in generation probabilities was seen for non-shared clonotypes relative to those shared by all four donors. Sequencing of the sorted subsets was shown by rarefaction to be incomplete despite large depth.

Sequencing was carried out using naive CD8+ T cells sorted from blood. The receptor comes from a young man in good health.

The CDR3 is CASSSTGGTGELFF. DNA of the CDR3: TGTGCCAGCAGTTCGACAGGGGGCACCGGGGAGCTGTTTTTT. The rearrangement links TRBV28 to TRBJ2-2; 9 nucleotides match TRBD1. V trimming: 4 bases; J trimming: 4 bases; junction bases outside the gene matches: 1. Germline loops: CDR1 MDHEN, CDR2 SYDVKM. This CDR3 has 14 amino acids. The variable domain in full, with the rest retrieved from reference TRBV28 and TRBJ2-2, is DVKVTQSSRYLVKRTGEKVFLECVQDMDHENMFWYRQDPGLGLRLIYFSYDVKMKEKGDIPEGYSVSREKKERFSLILESASTNQTSMYLCASSSTGGTGELFFGEGSRLTVL.